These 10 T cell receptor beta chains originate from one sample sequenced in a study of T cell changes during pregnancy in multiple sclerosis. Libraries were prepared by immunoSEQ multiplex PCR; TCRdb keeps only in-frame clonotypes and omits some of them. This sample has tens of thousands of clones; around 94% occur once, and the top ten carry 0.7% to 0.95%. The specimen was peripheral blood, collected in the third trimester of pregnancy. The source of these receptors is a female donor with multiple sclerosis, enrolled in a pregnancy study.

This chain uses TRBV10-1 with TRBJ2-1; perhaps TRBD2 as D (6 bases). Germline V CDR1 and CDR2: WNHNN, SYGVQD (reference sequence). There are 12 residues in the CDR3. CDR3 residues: CAGGREDNEQFF. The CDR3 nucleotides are TGCGCTGGGGGTAGGGAGGACAATGAGCAGTTCTTC.

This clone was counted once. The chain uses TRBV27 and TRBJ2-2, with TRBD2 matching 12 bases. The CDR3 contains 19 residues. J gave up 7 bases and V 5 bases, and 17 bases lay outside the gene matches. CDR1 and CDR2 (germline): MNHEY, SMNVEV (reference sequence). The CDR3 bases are TGTGCCAGCAGTCCCCCGGGTGCGAGACTAGCGGGAGCCGGCGGGGAGCTGTTTTTT. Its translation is CASSPPGARLAGAGGELFF.

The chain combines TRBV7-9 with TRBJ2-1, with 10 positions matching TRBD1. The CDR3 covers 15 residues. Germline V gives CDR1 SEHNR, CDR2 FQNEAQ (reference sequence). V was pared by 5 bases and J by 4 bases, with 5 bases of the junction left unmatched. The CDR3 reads CASSARDRGYNEQFF. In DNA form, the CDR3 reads TGTGCCAGCAGCGCCCGGGACAGGGGATACAATGAGCAGTTCTTC. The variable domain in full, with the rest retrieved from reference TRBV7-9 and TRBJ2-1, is DTGVSQNPRHKITKRGQNVTFRCDPISEHNRLYWYRQTLGQGPEFLTYFQNEAQLEKSRLLSDRFSAERPKGSFSTLEIQRTEQGDSAMYLCASSARDRGYNEQFFGPGTRLTVL.

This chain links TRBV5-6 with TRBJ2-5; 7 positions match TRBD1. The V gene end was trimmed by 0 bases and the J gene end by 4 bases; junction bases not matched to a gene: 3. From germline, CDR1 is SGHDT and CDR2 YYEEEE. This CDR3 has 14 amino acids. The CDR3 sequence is CASSLAGGRETQYF. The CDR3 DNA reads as TGTGCCAGCAGCTTGGCAGGGGGTCGAGAGACCCAGTACTTC.

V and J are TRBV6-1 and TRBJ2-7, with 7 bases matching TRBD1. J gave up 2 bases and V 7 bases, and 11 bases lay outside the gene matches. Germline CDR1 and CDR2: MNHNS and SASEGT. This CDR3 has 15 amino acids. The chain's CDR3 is CASIVIQGSPYEQYF. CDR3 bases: TGTGCCAGCATCGTGATACAGGGGAGTCCCTACGAGCAGTACTTC.

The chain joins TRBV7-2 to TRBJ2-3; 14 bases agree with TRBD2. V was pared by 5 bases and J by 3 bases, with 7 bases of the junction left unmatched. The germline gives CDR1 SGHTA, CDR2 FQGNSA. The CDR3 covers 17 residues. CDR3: CASSPAGLAGGTDTQYF. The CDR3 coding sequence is TGTGCCAGCAGCCCGGCCGGACTAGCGGGAGGAACAGATACGCAGTATTTT.

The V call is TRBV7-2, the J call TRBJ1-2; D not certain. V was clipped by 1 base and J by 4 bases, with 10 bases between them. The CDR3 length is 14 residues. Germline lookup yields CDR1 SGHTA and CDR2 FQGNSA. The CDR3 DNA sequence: TGTGCCAGCAGCTTAGACTTCCGAACCTATGGCTACACCTTC. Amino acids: CASSLDFRTYGYTF.

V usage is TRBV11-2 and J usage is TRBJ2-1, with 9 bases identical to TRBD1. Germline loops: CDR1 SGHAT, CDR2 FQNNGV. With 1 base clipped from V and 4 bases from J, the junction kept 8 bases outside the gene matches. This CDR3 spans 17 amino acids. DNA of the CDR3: TGTGCCAGCAGCTTAGCAGGGGGGACAGGGATATACAATGAGCAGTTCTTC. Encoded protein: CASSLAGGTGIYNEQFF.

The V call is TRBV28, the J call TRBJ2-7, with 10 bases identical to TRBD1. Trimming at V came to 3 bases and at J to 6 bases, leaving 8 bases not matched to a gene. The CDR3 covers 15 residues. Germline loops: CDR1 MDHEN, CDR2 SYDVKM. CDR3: CASSFGTGVMFEQYF. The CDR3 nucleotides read TGTGCCAGCAGTTTTGGGACAGGGGTGATGTTCGAGCAGTACTTC. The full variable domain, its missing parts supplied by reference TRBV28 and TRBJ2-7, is DVKVTQSSRYLVKRTGEKVFLECVQDMDHENMFWYRQDPGLGLRLIYFSYDVKMKEKGDIPEGYSVSREKKERFSLILESASTNQTSMYLCASSFGTGVMFEQYFGPGTRLTVT.

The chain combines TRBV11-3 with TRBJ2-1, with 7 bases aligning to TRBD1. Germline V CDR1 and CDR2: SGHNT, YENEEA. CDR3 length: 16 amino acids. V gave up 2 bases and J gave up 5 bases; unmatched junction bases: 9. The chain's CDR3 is CASSLHSGQSNNEQFF. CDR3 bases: TGTGCCAGCAGCTTACATTCGGGACAGAGCAACAATGAGCAGTTCTTC.